This entry lists 21 T cell receptor beta chains sequenced from one sample in a study of blood T cell repertoires in COVID-19. Assay used: immunoSEQ multiplex PCR; TCRdb lists only in-frame clones, some missing. The sample contains 290,000 or so clones, 75% to 95% of which appear only once. The material sequenced was PBMCs or T cells enriched from blood (not recorded which). These receptors all stem from a woman in her twenties or thirties who had recovered from COVID-19.

The V gene is TRBV19, the J gene TRBJ2-7, with no clear D. V was shortened by 7 bases and J by 0 bases, with 16 bases between the two germline ends. This CDR3 region has 15 residues. Germline lookup yields CDR1 LNHDA and CDR2 SQIVND (reference sequence). The CDR3 is CASKLSARSSYEQYF. DNA of the CDR3: TGTGCCAGTAAATTGTCAGCGCGTAGCTCCTACGAGCAGTACTTC. Full variable domain (outside the CDR3, taken from reference TRBV19 and TRBJ2-7): DGGITQSPKYLFRKEGQNVTLSCEQNLNHDAMYWYRQDPGQGLRLIYYSQIVNDFQKGDIAEGYSVSREKKESFPLTVTSAQKNPTAFYLCASKLSARSSYEQYFGPGTRLTVT.

This chain uses TRBV11-2 with TRBJ1-3; D gene ambiguous. Trimming took 0 bases from V and 1 from J, leaving 13 bases between them. The germline gives CDR1 SGHAT, CDR2 FQNNGV. The CDR3 is 17 residues long. The CDR3 here is CASSLESPEQSGNTIYF. The DNA of the CDR3 is TGTGCCAGCAGCTTAGAGTCCCCTGAGCAATCTGGAAACACCATATATTTT.

The chain is built from TRBV6-1 and TRBJ1-6, with D possibly TRBD1 on 5 matching bases. CDR3 length equals 14 residues. Germline CDR1 is MNHNS and CDR2 is SASEGT. Trimming left V 6 bases short and J 7 bases short, with 13 bases between. The CDR3 region is CASSLQGLNSPLHF. The CDR3 DNA reads as TGTGCCAGCAGCCTGCAGGGACTCAATTCACCCCTCCACTTT.

This clone was recorded only once. V usage is TRBV4-3 and J usage is TRBJ2-2; D is possibly TRBD1 (6 bases). CDR3 length: 15 residues. Trimming cost V 1 base and J 2 bases, with 8 bases left between them. The germline CDR1 and CDR2 sequences are LGHNA and YSLEER. The CDR3, as DNA: TGCGCCAGCAGCCAAGGGACAGCTAACACCGGGGAGCTGTTTTTT. Encoded protein: CASSQGTANTGELFF.

V usage is TRBV4-3 and J usage is TRBJ2-2; 8 positions match TRBD2. This CDR3 is 18 amino acids long. Germline CDR1 LGHNA, CDR2 YSLEER. After removal of 1 base from V and 4 bases from J, the junction contained 11 bases not matched to a gene. The CDR3 bases are TGCGCCAGCAGCCAAGGGAGCGGGAGAGACTTAGGCACCGGGGAGCTGTTTTTT. Its protein is CASSQGSGRDLGTGELFF.

This clone came up once. The chain is built from TRBV7-9 and TRBJ2-1; 12 positions match TRBD2. V shed 5 bases, J shed 4 bases, and the junction held 3 bases outside the gene matches. Per germline, CDR1 SEHNR and CDR2 FQNEAQ (reference sequence). This CDR3 contains 15 residues. Written as DNA, the CDR3 is TGTGCCAGCAGCCCGGGACTAGCGGGTTACAATGAGCAGTTCTTC. Translating gives CASSPGLAGYNEQFF.

This sequence joins TRBV20-1 and TRBJ2-1, with TRBD2 matching 7 bases. CDR3 length: 11 amino acids. Germline V gives CDR1 DFQATT, CDR2 SNEGSKA (reference sequence). The V segment lost 6 bases and the J segment 9 bases; nucleotides outside the gene matches: 5. CDR3 amino acids: CSAPGRIEQFF. The CDR3 nucleotides read TGCAGTGCCCCCGGGAGGATTGAGCAGTTCTTC.

V is TRBV6-2 or TRBV6-3 and J is TRBJ2-3, with TRBD2 matching 8 bases. Trimming removed 1 base from V and 6 bases from J; junction bases left unmatched: 9. The CDR3 loop spans 16 amino acids. Germline assignment: CDR1 MNHEY and CDR2 SVGEGT. For the CDR3, the DNA is TGTGCCAGCAGTTACTTGGGACTAGAGGTATCGGATACGCAGTATTTT. Its protein product is CASSYLGLEVSDTQYF.

This sequence joins TRBV7-2 and TRBJ2-7, with 7 positions matching TRBD1. Germline CDR1 SGHTA, CDR2 FQGNSA. The CDR3 consists of 14 residues. V shed 4 bases and J 2 bases; nucleotides not matched to a gene: 5. The CDR3 sequence: CASSYSQGTYEQYF. CDR3 nucleotides: TGTGCCAGCAGCTATTCACAGGGGACCTACGAGCAGTACTTC.

The rearrangement uses TRBV27 and TRBJ2-7; 8 bases are shared with TRBD2. CDR3 length equals 16 residues. Trimming at V came to 5 bases and at J to 1 base, leaving 10 bases not matched to a gene. Germline-derived CDR1 and CDR2 are MNHEY and SMNVEV (reference sequence). CDR3 in amino acids: CASSPSGREVSYEQYF. In nucleotides, the CDR3 is TGTGCCAGCAGTCCCTCCGGGAGGGAGGTGTCCTACGAGCAGTACTTC.

This clone was counted once. The V and J genes are TRBV13 and TRBJ1-4; 8 bases fit TRBD1. Germline loops: CDR1 PRHDT, CDR2 FYEKMQ (reference sequence). This CDR3 has 16 residues. Trimming took 5 bases from V and 6 from J; bases not matched to a gene: 11. The CDR3 DNA sequence: TGTGCCAGCAGCCGCCAGGAGGACAGGGATTATGAAAAACTGTTTTTT. This encodes CASSRQEDRDYEKLFF.

The rearrangement uses TRBV13 and TRBJ1-5; 9 positions match TRBD1. The junction had 9 bases not matched to a gene; V was cut back by 5 bases and J by 10 bases. CDR1 and CDR2 from the germline V gene are PRHDT and FYEKMQ (reference sequence). The CDR3 totals 14 residues. CDR3 amino acids: CASSLRQGDRPQHF. DNA for the CDR3: TGTGCCAGCAGCCTGCGACAGGGGGATCGCCCCCAGCATTTT.

A word on this clone: At one boundary the junction diverges from the germline segment, which might be a read error. The genes are TRBV18 and TRBJ2-7; TRBD1 matches at 8 bases. The CDR3 is made up of 17 amino acids. Looked up from germline, CDR1 is KGHSH and CDR2 is LQKENI. In DNA, the CDR3 is TGTGCCAGCTCAGCACCTCTACGACAGGGGAGCTCCTACGAGCAGTACTTC. Protein: CASSAPLRQGSSYEQYF.

In DNA, the CDR3 is TGCGCCAGCAGCCAAGATTCAGGGGTGGATTCACCCCTCCACTTT. This translates into CASSQDSGVDSPLHF. The rearrangement joins TRBV4-3 to TRBJ1-6; weak D call: TRBD1 (6 bases). The CDR3 contains 15 residues. V dropped 0 bases and J dropped 8 bases, with 11 bases sitting between them. Per the germline V gene, CDR1 is LGHNA and CDR2 is YSLEER.

V usage is TRBV28 and J usage is TRBJ2-7; 10 nucleotides match TRBD1. Germline CDR1 reads MDHEN; CDR2 reads SYDVKM. Losses at the gene ends were 7 bases for V and 3 bases for J; bases not matched to a gene: 6. CDR3 size: 14 residues. The CDR3 here is CASTGDRGGYEQYF. DNA for the CDR3: TGTGCCAGCACCGGGGACAGGGGAGGCTACGAGCAGTACTTC.

V usage is TRBV3-1 (or the pseudogene TRBV3-2) and J usage is TRBJ1-2; no firm D call. The germline V and J ends were trimmed by 0 bases and 0 bases, with 5 bases remaining between them. The germline V gene encodes CDR1 LGHDT and CDR2 YNNKEL (reference sequence). CDR3 size: 14 residues. The CDR3 loop is CASSQESANYGYTF. The CDR3 DNA follows: TGTGCCAGCAGCCAAGAGTCAGCTAACTATGGCTACACCTTC.

This chain joins TRBV28 and TRBJ2-7; TRBD1 might be the D (6 bases). Germline CDR1 and CDR2: MDHEN and SYDVKM. Trimming pared 8 bases from V and 0 bases from J, leaving 14 bases between. The CDR3 length is 14 residues. The CDR3 sequence is CASHYRVGSYEQYF. For the CDR3, the DNA is TGTGCCAGCCATTACAGGGTGGGCTCCTACGAGCAGTACTTC.

The chain is built from TRBV7-2 and TRBJ2-1; D gene unclear. The CDR3 length is 14 residues. Between the trimmed V and J ends, which lost 5 bases and 0 bases, there was a span of 8 bases. Germline CDR1 reads SGHTA; CDR2 reads FQGNSA. CDR3 in amino acids: CASSPAGSYNEQFF. The CDR3 bases are TGTGCCAGCAGCCCTGCCGGCTCCTACAATGAGCAGTTCTTC.

The chain joins TRBV24-1 to TRBJ1-2; no firm D call. CDR3 size: 15 residues. CDR1 is KGHDR and CDR2 is SFDVKD in the germline V gene. The V end was cut by 2 bases, the J end by 4 bases, with 13 bases between. The CDR3: CATSDSEAGPYGYTF. DNA of the CDR3: TGTGCCACCAGTGATTCCGAAGCGGGCCCCTATGGCTACACCTTC.

This chain joins TRBV5-1 and TRBJ1-1; maybe TRBD1 (6 bases). V was cut by 7 bases and J by 3 bases, with 25 bases left in between. The germline V gene encodes CDR1 SGHRS and CDR2 YFSETQ. This CDR3 spans 17 amino acids. CDR3 DNA: TGCGCCAGCGGGCCGACAGGAGCCACCCTTGGGTACACTGAAGCTTTCTTT. Its protein product is CASGPTGATLGYTEAFF.

The chain employs TRBV9 and TRBJ1-2; no definite D call. V lost 0 bases to trimming and J lost 4 bases, with 7 bases between them. The CDR3 is 13 residues long. In germline, CDR1 is SGDLS, CDR2 YYNGEE. The CDR3 is CASSVAQAYGYTF. The CDR3 DNA follows: TGTGCCAGCAGCGTAGCGCAGGCCTATGGCTACACCTTC.